Listed here are 9 T cell receptor beta chains from one sample, sequenced in a study of cytomegalovirus exposure and HLA in healthy donors. 13 Jbeta primers and 60 Vbeta primers were used for the PCR. Some clones are missing from TCRdb's copy, which holds only in-frame ones; the method was immunoSEQ multiplex PCR. The sample lists about 200,000 clones, around 75% occurring once. Sequenced material: PBMCs. The receptors stem from a woman in her 30s in good health and CMV-seronegative.

In nucleotides, the CDR3 is TGTGCCAGCAGCTTAGGTTACAGGGACACTGAAGCTTTCTTT. This gives the protein CASSLGYRDTEAFF. V usage is TRBV7-3 and J usage is TRBJ1-1; tentatively, D is TRBD1 (6 bases). The CDR3 sequence is 14 residues long. From germline, CDR1 is SGHTA and CDR2 FQGTGA. The V end was cut by 2 bases, the J end by 3 bases, with 10 bases between.

For this clone: A read error may account for a junction end that differs from germline. The gene calls are TRBV7-6 and TRBJ1-4; 10 nucleotides align to TRBD1. Germline CDR1 and CDR2: SGHVS and FNYEAQ. This CDR3 contains 12 residues. The CDR3: CTSSMTGGELFF. CDR3 bases: TGTACCAGCAGCATGACAGGGGGCGAGTTGTTTTTT. The full variable domain, rest sourced from reference TRBV7-6 and TRBJ1-4, is GAGVSQSPRYKVTKRGQDVALRCDPISGHVSLYWYRQALGQGPEFLTYFNYEAQQDKSGLPNDRFSAERPEGSISTLTIQRTEQRDSAMYRCTSSMTGGELFFGSGTQLSVL.

Here the CDR3 reads CASSTPGLAYEQYF. In nucleotides, the CDR3 is TGTGCCAGCAGTACACCGGGACTAGCTTACGAGCAGTACTTC. The rearrangement joins TRBV6-6 to TRBJ2-7; 9 nucleotides line up with TRBD2. The CDR3 contains 14 residues. V lost 5 bases, J lost 4 bases, and 6 bases stayed unmatched. Per germline, CDR1 MNHNY and CDR2 SVGAGI (reference sequence).

J is TRBJ1-2 and V is TRBV5-4; D uncertain. V was clipped by 4 bases and J by 4 bases, with 14 bases between them. Germline CDR1 and CDR2: SGHNT and YYREEE (reference sequence). The CDR3 spans 14 residues. The DNA for the CDR3 is TGTGCCAGCAGCCCATATCGGGAAGCCTATGGCTACACCTTC. Encoded protein: CASSPYREAYGYTF.

V and J are TRBV15 and TRBJ1-1; 7 nucleotides line up with TRBD1. This CDR3 has 15 residues. Germline assignment: CDR1 LNHNV and CDR2 YYDKDF (reference sequence). The J segment lost 5 bases and the V segment lost 5 bases, leaving 11 bases of the junction unmatched. The CDR3 protein is CATSEGGRASTEAFF. DNA for the CDR3: TGTGCCACCAGCGAAGGGGGCAGGGCGTCTACTGAAGCTTTCTTT.

In its sample, this clone was seen a few times. V gene TRBV9 combines with J gene TRBJ2-7; D may be TRBD1 (6 bases). The CDR3 contains 13 residues. Germline lookup yields CDR1 SGDLS and CDR2 YYNGEE. V shed 0 bases and J shed 4 bases, with 8 bases lying between them. The CDR3 nucleotides are TGTGCCAGCAGCGTAGGGGACACATACGAGCAGTACTTC. The encoded protein is CASSVGDTYEQYF.

The chain recombines TRBV7-9 with TRBJ2-4, with TRBD2 matching 9 bases. Unmatched junction bases numbered 18, after V lost 5 bases and J lost 7 bases. The CDR3 length is 18 residues. From germline, CDR1 is SEHNR and CDR2 FQNEAQ (reference sequence). The CDR3 is CASSHAGGGGRGLNIQYF. Written as DNA, the CDR3 is TGTGCCAGCAGCCATGCGGGCGGGGGGGGCCGAGGGCTGAACATTCAGTACTTC.

This clone was observed at least ten times. This rearrangement joins TRBV6-6 to TRBJ2-1; TRBD1 is a possible D gene (6 bases). Germline V CDR1 and CDR2: MNHNY, SVGAGI (reference sequence). The CDR3 is made up of 11 amino acids. Trimming shortened V by 6 bases and J by 9 bases, and 9 bases separated the two germline ends. In nucleotides, the CDR3 is TGTGCCAGCAGACAGGGAGTTGAGCAGTTCTTC. As protein: CASRQGVEQFF.

The genes are TRBV11-2 and TRBJ2-2, with D possibly being TRBD1 (7 bases). The germline V gene has CDR1 SGHAT and CDR2 FQNNGV. CDR3 length: 16 amino acids. V shed 7 bases and J shed 6 bases, with 21 bases lying between them. The CDR3 nucleotides are TGTGCCAGCACCAGAAGGAGGGGGCCTAGTTCCGGGGAGCTGTTTTTT. It codes for CASTRRRGPSSGELFF.